This T cell receptor beta chain was observed in a study of cytomegalovirus exposure and HLA in healthy donors. Overall study results and limits: A later analysis linked a missense variant in DCLRE1C to the trimming of TCR beta V and J genes.

Primers for the PCR totalled 60 Vbeta and 13 Jbeta. The assay was immunoSEQ multiplex PCR, and TCRdb's table has in-frame clones only and misses some. The table has about 180,000 clones, around 83% seen once. Remarks on this clone: Its antigen is not known.

In germline, CDR1 is MGHDK, CDR2 SYGVNS. This CDR3 contains 15 residues. Trimming took 4 bases from V and 0 from J, leaving 10 bases between them. This TCR was recovered from a girl aged 2-10 years in good health and CMV-seropositive. The chain is built from TRBV25-1 and TRBJ2-4, with D perhaps TRBD2 (5 bases). The sequencing sample was made of PBMCs. The CDR3 loop is CASSGGFIAKNIQYF. In DNA, the CDR3 is TGTGCCAGCAGTGGCGGGTTTATAGCCAAAAACATTCAGTACTTC.